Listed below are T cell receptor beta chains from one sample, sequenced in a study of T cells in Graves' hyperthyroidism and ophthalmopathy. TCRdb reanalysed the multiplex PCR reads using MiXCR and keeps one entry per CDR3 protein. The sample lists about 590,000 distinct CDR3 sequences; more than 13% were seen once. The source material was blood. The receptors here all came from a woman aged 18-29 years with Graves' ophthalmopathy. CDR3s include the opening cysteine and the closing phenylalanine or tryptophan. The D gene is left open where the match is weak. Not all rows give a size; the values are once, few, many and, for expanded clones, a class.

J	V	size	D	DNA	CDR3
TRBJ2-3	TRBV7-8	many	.	TGTGCCAGCAGCTTAGCGCCGGGGCTCGCAGATACGCAGTATTTT	CASSLAPGLADTQYF
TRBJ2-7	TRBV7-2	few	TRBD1	TGTGCCAGCAGCCCGGACAGGGTGAGTGAGCAGTACTTC	CASSPDRVSEQYF
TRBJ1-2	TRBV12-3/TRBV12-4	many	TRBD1	TGTGCCAGCAGTCCCCGGACAGGGGGCAGCTACACCTTC	CASSPRTGGSYTF
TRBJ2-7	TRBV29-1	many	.	TGCAGCGTTGAACCTCGAGGCCACTACGAGCAGTACTTC	CSVEPRGHYEQYF
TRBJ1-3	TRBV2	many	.	TGTGCCAGCACCGGGACCACCTCTGGAAACACCATATATTTT	CASTGTTSGNTIYF
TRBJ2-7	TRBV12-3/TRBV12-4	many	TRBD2	TGTGCCAGCAGTTCGAGAATAGCGGGAGGAGCCTACGAGCAGTACTTC	CASSSRIAGGAYEQYF
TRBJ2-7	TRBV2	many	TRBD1	TGTGCCAGCAGAGCAACCTGGACAGGGGCAGGCGACGAGCAGTACTTC	CASRATWTGAGDEQYF
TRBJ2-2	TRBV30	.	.	TGTGCCTGGGCAACACCTCCGAACACCGGGGAGCTGTTTTTT	CAWATPPNTGELFF
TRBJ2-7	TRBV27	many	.	TGTGCCAGCAGTTTCGACCGGACTACTTCTGCCTACGAGCAGTACTTC	CASSFDRTTSAYEQYF
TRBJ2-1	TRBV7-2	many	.	TGTGCCAGCAGCTTAGTGGGTTTGGGGGCTGTGTACAATGAGCAGTTCTTC	CASSLVGLGAVYNEQFF
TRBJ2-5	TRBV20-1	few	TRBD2	TGCAGTGCTAGAGGTTGGGGAGGGCGTGTTTTCGGGCAAGAGACCCAGTACTTC	CSARGWGGRVFGQETQYF
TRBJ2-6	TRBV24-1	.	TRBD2	TGTGCCACCGAGGGACTAGCGGGTATCTCTGGGGCCAACGTCCTGACTTTC	CATEGLAGISGANVLTF
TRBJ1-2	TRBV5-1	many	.	TGCGCCAGCAGCTTAGTCGGTAACTATGGCTACACCTTC	CASSLVGNYGYTF
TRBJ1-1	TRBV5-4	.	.	TGTGCCAGCAGCGTTGACTTGGACAGGAACACTGAAGCTTTCTTT	CASSVDLDRNTEAFF
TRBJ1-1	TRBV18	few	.	TGTGCCAGCTCCCACACCGATGGGGAAGCTTTCTTT	CASSHTDGEAFF
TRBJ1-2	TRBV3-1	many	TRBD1	TGTGCCAGCAGCCAATACCCGGACAGGGCATTCTATGGCTACACCTTC	CASSQYPDRAFYGYTF
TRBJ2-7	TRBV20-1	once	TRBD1	TGCAGTGCTAGAGATGAGGGACAGGGGGCCTACGAGCAGTACTTC	CSARDEGQGAYEQYF
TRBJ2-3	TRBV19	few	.	TGTGCCAGTAGTATATTAGCGGAGGGGGATACGCAGTATTTT	CASSILAEGDTQYF
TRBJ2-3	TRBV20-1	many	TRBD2	TGCAGTGCTAGAGATTCAATCCCTCGACTAGCGGGAGGGCCGGCAGATACGCAGTATTTT	CSARDSIPRLAGGPADTQYF
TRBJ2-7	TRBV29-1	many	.	TGCAGCGTTGCCCAGAGGACAACAGCCTACGAGCAGTACTTC	CSVAQRTTAYEQYF
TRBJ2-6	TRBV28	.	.	TGTGCCAGCAGTTTAAGGCCAGGGGTCTTTGGGGCCAACGTCCTGACTTTC	CASSLRPGVFGANVLTF
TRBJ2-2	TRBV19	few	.	TGTGCCAGTAATTCACCGGGACGGGAGAACACCGGGGAGCTGTTTTTT	CASNSPGRENTGELFF
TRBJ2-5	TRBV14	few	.	TGTGCCAGCAGCCTCCCCCCTAAAGAGACCCAGTACTTC	CASSLPPKETQYF
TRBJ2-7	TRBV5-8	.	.	TGTGCCAGCAGCTTGGTTCAGCGGGGACACTCCTACGAGCAGTACTTC	CASSLVQRGHSYEQYF
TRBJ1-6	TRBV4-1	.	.	TGCGCCAGCAGCCAAGTTGGCCGCGGGGTCCCACCCCTCCACTTT	CASSQVGRGVPPLHF
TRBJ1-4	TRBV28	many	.	TGTGCCAGCAGCTCTGACAGCGCAGCAACTAATGAAAAACTGTTTTTT	CASSSDSAATNEKLFF
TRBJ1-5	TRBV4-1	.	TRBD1	TGCGCCAGCAGCCGTGGACAGGGCGATCAGCCCCAGCATTTT	CASSRGQGDQPQHF
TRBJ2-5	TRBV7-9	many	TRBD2	TGTGCCAGCAGCAAGACTAGCGGGAGGGGAGAGACCCAGTACTTC	CASSKTSGRGETQYF
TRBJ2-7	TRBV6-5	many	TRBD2	TGTGCCAGCAGTTACTCGAGACTAGCGGATTCCTACGAGCAGTACTTC	CASSYSRLADSYEQYF
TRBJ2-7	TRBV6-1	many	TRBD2	TGTGCCAGCAAGTTCAGCGGGAGTAATCACGAGCAGTACTTC	CASKFSGSNHEQYF
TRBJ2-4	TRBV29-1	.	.	TGCAGCGTTTTCATGGGGGGACAGACAGGGTTAGCCAAAAACATTCAGTACTTC	CSVFMGGQTGLAKNIQYF